The 9 T cell receptor beta chains below come from one sample, sequenced in a study of blood T cell repertoires in COVID-19. Method: immunoSEQ multiplex PCR; TCRdb's copy keeps in-frame clones and lacks some. Among about 350,000 clones listed, around 87% were seen once. The sequenced material came from PBMCs or T cells enriched from blood (not recorded which). All receptors derive from a woman aged 25 to 39 who had recovered from COVID-19.

The chain joins TRBV30 to TRBJ2-1, with TRBD2 identical over 9 bases. The junction had 1 base not matched to a gene; V was cut back by 0 bases and J by 1 base. This CDR3 has 15 residues. Germline lookup yields CDR1 GTSNPN and CDR2 SVGIG (reference sequence). CDR3 sequence: CAWSVAGGSYNEQFF. CDR3 nucleotide sequence: TGTGCCTGGAGTGTGGCGGGGGGGTCCTACAATGAGCAGTTCTTC.

The CDR3 sequence: CASSRTRGTEAFF. The CDR3 DNA is TGTGCCAGCAGCCGGACCCGGGGAACTGAAGCTTTCTTT. This chain joins TRBV9 and TRBJ1-1; D is unclear. The CDR3 has 13 amino acids. Trimming pared 4 bases from V and 5 bases from J, leaving 12 bases between. Germline CDR1 SGDLS, CDR2 YYNGEE.

The rearrangement links TRBV20-1 to TRBJ1-3; D call uncertain. The CDR3 runs to 14 residues. Germline CDR1 and CDR2: DFQATT and SNEGSKA (reference sequence). Trimming pared 3 bases from V and 0 bases from J, leaving 9 bases between. The CDR3 sequence is CSASRSNSGNTIYF. In nucleotides, the CDR3 is TGCAGTGCTAGTCGGTCCAACTCTGGAAACACCATATATTTT.

V and J are TRBV11-2 and TRBJ1-5; 7 bases agree with TRBD1. There are 15 residues in the CDR3. V shed 1 base, J shed 3 bases, and the junction held 3 bases outside the gene matches. CDR1 is SGHAT and CDR2 is FQNNGV in the germline V gene. The CDR3: CASSLAGQSNQPQHF. CDR3 DNA sequence: TGTGCCAGCAGCTTAGCGGGACAGTCCAATCAGCCCCAGCATTTT.

V usage is TRBV11-2 and J usage is TRBJ2-1, with 8 bases matching TRBD2. CDR3 size: 16 residues. Trimming at V came to 3 bases and at J to 1 base, leaving 5 bases not matched to a gene. Germline V gene sequence: CDR1 SGHAT, CDR2 FQNNGV. The CDR3 sequence is CASSFGAGGSYNEQFF. The CDR3 DNA reads TGTGCCAGCAGCTTTGGCGCGGGGGGATCCTACAATGAGCAGTTCTTC.

The chain has TRBV5-4 and TRBJ2-7, with 8 bases fitting TRBD2. Germline CDR1 and CDR2: SGHNT and YYREEE (reference sequence). J lost 5 bases, V lost 4 bases, and 11 bases had no gene match. The CDR3 totals 15 residues. This chain's CDR3 is CASSPGGGGGDEQYF. The CDR3 DNA follows: TGTGCCAGCAGCCCCGGGGGGGGCGGGGGCGACGAGCAGTACTTC.

This clone was recorded once. The chain carries TRBV24-1 and TRBJ1-5, with D perhaps TRBD1 (6 bases). V lost 10 bases, J lost 3 bases, and 18 bases lay in between. The CDR3 contains 15 residues. CDR1 KGHDR and CDR2 SFDVKD come from the germline V gene. The CDR3 protein is CATDVQGDYNQPQHF. As DNA, the CDR3 is TGTGCCACGGACGTACAGGGTGATTACAATCAGCCCCAGCATTTT.

The chain is built from TRBV6-5 and TRBJ1-6; possibly TRBD1 for D (6 bases). Trimming left V 5 bases short and J 6 bases short, with 11 bases between. The CDR3 covers 14 residues. Per germline, CDR1 MNHEY and CDR2 SVGAGI. CDR3 coding DNA: TGTGCCAGCAGTCGAACAGGGATTAATTCACCCCTCCACTTT. Residues: CASSRTGINSPLHF.

The CDR3 spells CASSVFGGTAGNTIYF. The CDR3 bases are TGTGCCAGCAGTGTATTTGGAGGGACCGCTGGAAACACCATATATTTT. This sequence joins TRBV2 and TRBJ1-3; possible D gene TRBD1, 5 bases. Germline lookup yields CDR1 SNHLY and CDR2 FYNNEI. This CDR3 is built from 16 residues. Trimming shortened V by 4 bases and J by 2 bases, and 15 bases separated the two germline ends.